These 7 T cell receptor beta chains were sequenced from one sample in a study of T-cell reconstitution after alpha-beta-depleted transplantation in children. Preparation of the TCRbeta library was carried out with unique molecular identifiers. TCRdb passed the PCR reads through MiXCR, listing each CDR3 protein once. This table holds 550,000 to 600,000 distinct CDR3 sequences, roughly 24% found once. The sample here was PBMCs, mostly from graft donor cells, taken 360 days after TCRalphabeta/CD19-depleted stem cell transplant. These TCRs come from a boy under three years old who had a stem cell transplant for acute myeloid leukemia, so the T cells may come from the graft donor.

The table lists this clonotype with a few counts. The chain combines TRBV11-3 with TRBJ2-7; D is possibly TRBD2 (5 bases). The V and J ends lost 3 bases and 4 bases respectively, with 10 bases between them. CDR1 SGHNT and CDR2 YENEEA come from the germline V gene. This CDR3 is 13 amino acids long. The CDR3 bases are TGTGCCAGCAGCTTTGAGGGTCCTTACGAGCAGTACTTC. Translated, it gives CASSFEGPYEQYF.

The chain links TRBV7-6 to TRBJ1-2, with D possibly TRBD1 on 6 matching bases. Germline V gives CDR1 SGHVS, CDR2 FNYEAQ. V lost 6 bases to trimming and J lost 8 bases, with 25 bases between them. The CDR3 contains 16 residues. Here the CDR3 DNA reads TGTGCCAGCAGTCCAGCCGGGACACCTTTAACTATGGGCTACACCTTC. This gives the protein CASSPAGTPLTMGYTF.

The chain couples TRBV15 to TRBJ2-7; unclear D gene. CDR1 LNHNV and CDR2 YYDKDF come from the germline V gene (reference sequence). V lost 0 bases to trimming and J lost 3 bases, with 12 bases between them. CDR3 length: 15 amino acids. CDR3 sequence: CATSRDHVKSYEQYF. CDR3 DNA: TGTGCCACCAGCAGAGACCATGTAAAAAGCTACGAGCAGTACTTC.

This clonotype was counted at least ten times. This chain joins TRBV20-1 and TRBJ2-5, with TRBD1 as a possible D gene (5 bases). The ends were cut back, 3 bases at V and 4 bases at J, with 9 bases in the middle. Germline CDR1 and CDR2: DFQATT and SNEGSKA (reference sequence). This CDR3 has 12 residues. CDR3 in DNA: TGCAGTGCTAGTGGGGCGAGAGAGACCCAGTACTTC. Its protein product is CSASGARETQYF.

The rearrangement joins TRBV4-1 to TRBJ2-1, with 13 bases identical to TRBD2. The germline gives CDR1 MGHRA, CDR2 YSYEKL. The J segment lost 12 bases and the V segment lost 3 bases, leaving 11 bases of the junction unmatched. This CDR3 is built from 16 residues. The CDR3, as DNA: TGCGCCAGCAGCCATGAACCGGGACTAGCGGGGTTTGGGCAGTTCTTC. Translation gives CASSHEPGLAGFGQFF.

For the CDR3, the DNA is TGTGCCAGCAGCTTGGGTGGGGGACAGGTCAATGAGCAGTTCTTC. Translation gives CASSLGGGQVNEQFF. The chain is built from TRBV5-6 and TRBJ2-1; TRBD1 matches 8 bases. This CDR3 has 15 residues. Trimming took 0 bases from V and 6 from J; bases not matched to a gene: 5. The germline CDR1 and CDR2 sequences are SGHDT and YYEEEE.

To note about this clonotype: A much bigger clone sits one base away, suggesting this may be a read error. The V and J genes are TRBV20-1 and TRBJ2-1; 11 bases match TRBD2. The CDR3 spans 17 residues. Germline CDR1 and CDR2: DFQATT and SNEGSKA (reference sequence). The ends lost 7 bases at V and 4 bases at J; junction bases unmatched: 15. CDR3 loop: CSVRDPFGLAGYNEQFF. For the CDR3, the DNA is TGCAGTGTTAGGGACCCCTTCGGACTAGCGGGTTACAATGAGCAGTTCTTC.